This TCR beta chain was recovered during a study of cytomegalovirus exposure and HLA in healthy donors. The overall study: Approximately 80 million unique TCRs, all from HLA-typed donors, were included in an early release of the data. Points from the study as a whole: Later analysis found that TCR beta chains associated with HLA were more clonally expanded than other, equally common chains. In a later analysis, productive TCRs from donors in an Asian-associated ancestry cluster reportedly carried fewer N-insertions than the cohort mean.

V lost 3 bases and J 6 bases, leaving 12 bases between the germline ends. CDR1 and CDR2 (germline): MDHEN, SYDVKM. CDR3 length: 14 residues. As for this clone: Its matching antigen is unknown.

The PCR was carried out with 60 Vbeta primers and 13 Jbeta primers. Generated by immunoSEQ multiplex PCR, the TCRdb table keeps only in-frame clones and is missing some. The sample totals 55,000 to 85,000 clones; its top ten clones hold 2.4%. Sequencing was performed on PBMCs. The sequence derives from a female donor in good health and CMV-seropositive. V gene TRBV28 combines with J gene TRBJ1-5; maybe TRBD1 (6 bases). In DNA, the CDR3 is TGTGCCAGCAGTTTTCCACAGGGAACTCAGCCCCAGCATTTT. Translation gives CASSFPQGTQPQHF.